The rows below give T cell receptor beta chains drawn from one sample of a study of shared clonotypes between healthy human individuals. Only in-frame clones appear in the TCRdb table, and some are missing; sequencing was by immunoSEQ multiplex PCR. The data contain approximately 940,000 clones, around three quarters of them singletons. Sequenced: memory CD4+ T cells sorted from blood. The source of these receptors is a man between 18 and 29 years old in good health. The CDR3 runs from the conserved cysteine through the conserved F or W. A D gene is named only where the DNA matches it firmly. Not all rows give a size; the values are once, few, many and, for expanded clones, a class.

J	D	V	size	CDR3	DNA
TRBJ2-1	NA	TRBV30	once	CAWSVRDNEQFF	TGTGCCTGGAGTGTAAGGGACAATGAGCAGTTCTTC
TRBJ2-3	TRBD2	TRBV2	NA	CASNLGLAGRGDTQYF	TGTGCCAGCAACCTCGGACTAGCGGGGAGGGGCGATACGCAGTATTTT
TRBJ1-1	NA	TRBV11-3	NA	CASSLEGGEAFF	TGTGCCAGCAGCTTAGAAGGGGGTGAAGCTTTCTTT
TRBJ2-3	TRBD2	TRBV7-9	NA	CASSLDGTSGDTQYF	TGTGCCAGCAGCTTAGACGGGACTAGCGGGGATACGCAGTATTTT
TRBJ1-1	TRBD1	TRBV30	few	CAWRKGQVRNTEAFF	TGTGCCTGGAGAAAAGGACAGGTTAGAAACACTGAAGCTTTCTTT
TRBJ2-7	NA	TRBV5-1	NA	CASSSSRGSYEQYF	TGCGCCAGCAGCTCCTCCAGGGGTTCCTACGAGCAGTACTTC
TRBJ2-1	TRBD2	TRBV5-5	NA	CASTPGLASSEQFF	TGTGCCAGCACCCCGGGACTAGCTAGTAGTGAGCAGTTCTTC
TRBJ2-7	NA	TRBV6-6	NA	CASSYAGSSYEQYF	TGTGCCAGCAGTTACGCCGGGAGCTCCTACGAGCAGTACTTC
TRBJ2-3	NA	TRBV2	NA	CASNIIGSTDTQYF	TGTGCCAGCAATATAATAGGGTCGACAGATACGCAGTATTTT
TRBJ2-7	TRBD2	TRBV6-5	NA	CASSYAASGAYEQYF	TGTGCCAGCAGTTACGCGGCTAGCGGGGCATACGAGCAGTACTTC
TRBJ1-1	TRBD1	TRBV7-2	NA	CASSFADRVNTEAFF	TGTGCCAGCAGCTTTGCGGACAGGGTGAACACTGAAGCTTTCTTT
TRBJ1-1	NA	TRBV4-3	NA	CASSQGIVGAVPNTEAFF	TGCGCCAGCAGCCAAGGGATCGTGGGGGCTGTACCGAACACTGAAGCTTTCTTT
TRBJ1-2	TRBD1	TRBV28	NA	CASSTPGGAFGYTF	TGTGCCAGCAGTACCCCAGGGGGCGCCTTTGGCTACACCTTC
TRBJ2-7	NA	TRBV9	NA	CASSVGVRNEQYF	TGTGCCAGCAGCGTAGGGGTCAGAAACGAGCAGTACTTC
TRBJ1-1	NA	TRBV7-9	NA	CASSFTHFAGYTEAFF	TGTGCCAGCAGCTTCACTCATTTCGCGGGGTACACTGAAGCTTTCTTT
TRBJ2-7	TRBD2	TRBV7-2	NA	CASSLWTSGVSYEQYF	TGTGCCAGCAGCTTATGGACTAGCGGGGTATCCTACGAGCAGTACTTC
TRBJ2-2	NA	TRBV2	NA	CASSAYRETGELFF	TGTGCCAGCAGTGCTTACAGGGAAACCGGGGAGCTGTTTTTT
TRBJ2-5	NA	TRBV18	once	CASSPETGRETQYF	TGTGCCAGCTCACCAGAAACAGGGAGAGAGACCCAGTACTTC
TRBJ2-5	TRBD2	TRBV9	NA	CASSVQAGGLETQYF	TGTGCCAGCAGCGTACAAGCGGGGGGGCTAGAGACCCAGTACTTC
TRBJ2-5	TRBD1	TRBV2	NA	CASTRDRQETQYF	TGTGCCAGCACCCGGGACAGACAAGAGACCCAGTACTTC
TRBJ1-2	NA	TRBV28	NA	CASSSPTRQAFYGYTF	TGTGCCAGCAGTTCACCGACCCGACAGGCATTTTATGGCTACACCTTC
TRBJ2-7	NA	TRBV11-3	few	CASSPGTVSYEQYF	TGTGCCAGCAGCCCCGGGACGGTCTCCTACGAGCAGTACTTC
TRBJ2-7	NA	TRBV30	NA	CAWSERYEQYF	TGTGCCTGGAGTGAGAGGTACGAGCAGTACTTC
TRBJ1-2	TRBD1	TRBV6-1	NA	CAITRGTGDYVGYTF	TGTGCCATAACGAGGGGGACAGGGGATTATGTTGGCTACACCTTC
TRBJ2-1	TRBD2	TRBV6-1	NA	CASTRGLANEQFF	TGTGCCAGCACCCGGGGACTAGCGAATGAGCAGTTCTTC
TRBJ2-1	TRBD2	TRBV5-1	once	CASSTPGGGYNEQFF	TGCGCCAGCAGCACCCCCGGCGGGGGATACAATGAGCAGTTCTTC
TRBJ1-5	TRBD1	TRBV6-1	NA	CASSVSPGGAERGPQHF	TGTGCCAGCAGTGTATCCCCAGGGGGCGCAGAAAGAGGACCCCAGCATTTT
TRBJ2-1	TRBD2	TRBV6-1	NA	CASSEGLAHNEQFF	TGTGCCAGCAGTGAGGGACTAGCCCACAATGAGCAGTTCTTC
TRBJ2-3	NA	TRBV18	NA	CASSPLAQGSTDTQYF	TGTGCCAGCTCACCACTGGCGCAGGGGAGCACAGATACGCAGTATTTT
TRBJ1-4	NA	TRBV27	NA	CASSDRWRMDEKLFF	TGTGCCAGCAGTGATCGTTGGAGGATGGATGAAAAACTGTTTTTT
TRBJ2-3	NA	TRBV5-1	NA	CASSSRQRATDTQYF	TGCGCCAGCAGCTCTCGACAGCGAGCTACAGATACGCAGTATTTT
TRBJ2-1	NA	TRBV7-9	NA	CASRDWGSLNEQFF	TGTGCCAGCAGGGATTGGGGGAGTCTCAATGAGCAGTTCTTC
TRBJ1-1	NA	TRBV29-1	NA	CSVVEGGWTEAFF	TGCAGCGTTGTAGAGGGGGGATGGACTGAAGCTTTCTTT
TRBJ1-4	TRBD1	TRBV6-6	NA	CASSLGQGSEKLFF	TGTGCCAGCAGCCTCGGACAGGGGAGTGAAAAACTGTTTTTT